This is a list of T cell receptor beta chains from one sample in a study of T cell responses to AZD1222 COVID-19 vaccine. The table came from immunoSEQ multiplex PCR; TCRdb's copy has only in-frame clones and leaves some out. The sample has some 150,000 clones; 85% to 90% are singletons. The sequences come from peripheral blood, collected 28 days after the second dose of the MenACWY control vaccine. The origin of the receptors is an adult who received the MenACWY meningococcal vaccine as a control. Both conserved end residues are part of each CDR3. A D gene is named only where the DNA matches it firmly. Size is omitted from some rows. Given values are once, few, many or a class for expanded clones.

V gene: TRBV7-3; J gene: TRBJ1-1; clone size: -; D gene: TRBD1; CDR3 protein: CASRTTGGTEAFF; CDR3 DNA: TGTGCCAGCAGAACCACAGGGGGGACTGAAGCTTTCTTT
V gene: TRBV28; J gene: TRBJ1-2; clone size: few; D gene: -; CDR3 protein: CASTTGGDADGYGYTF; CDR3 DNA: TGTGCCAGCACCACTGGGGGCGATGCGGACGGGTATGGCTACACCTTC
V gene: TRBV28; J gene: TRBJ2-2; clone size: few; D gene: -; CDR3 protein: CASSVSDRRNTGELFF; CDR3 DNA: TGTGCCAGCAGTGTTAGCGACCGACGTAACACCGGGGAGCTGTTTTTT
V gene: TRBV30; J gene: TRBJ1-1; clone size: -; D gene: -; CDR3 protein: CAWRTGAGAEAFF; CDR3 DNA: TGTGCCTGGAGGACGGGGGCTGGGGCTGAAGCTTTCTTT
V gene: TRBV29-1; J gene: TRBJ1-2; clone size: -; D gene: -; CDR3 protein: CSTLEGPQGSSYGYTF; CDR3 DNA: TGCAGCACGCTAGAGGGGCCACAGGGTTCAAGCTATGGCTACACCTTC
V gene: TRBV7-2; J gene: TRBJ2-7; clone size: -; D gene: -; CDR3 protein: CASSDSGFASEQYF; CDR3 DNA: TGTGCCAGCAGCGATAGCGGTTTTGCCTCCGAGCAGTACTTC
V gene: TRBV21-1; J gene: TRBJ2-7; clone size: -; D gene: -; CDR3 protein: CASSKGPSAPAYEQYF; CDR3 DNA: TGTGCCAGCAGCAAAGGGCCGTCCGCCCCTGCCTACGAGCAGTACTTC
V gene: TRBV5-1; J gene: TRBJ1-2; clone size: once; D gene: TRBD1; CDR3 protein: CASSVGQGHYGYTF; CDR3 DNA: TGCGCCAGCAGCGTGGGACAGGGGCACTATGGCTACACCTTC
V gene: TRBV5-1; J gene: TRBJ1-3; clone size: -; D gene: -; CDR3 protein: CASSLEGVSSGNTIYF; CDR3 DNA: TGCGCCAGCAGCTTGGAGGGAGTCAGCTCTGGAAACACCATATATTTT
V gene: TRBV27; J gene: TRBJ1-2; clone size: -; D gene: TRBD1; CDR3 protein: CASSDPGQGPNYGYTF; CDR3 DNA: TGTGCCAGCAGTGACCCGGGACAGGGACCTAACTATGGCTACACCTTC
V gene: TRBV4-3; J gene: TRBJ2-4; clone size: -; D gene: -; CDR3 protein: CASSQRRGTPLNIQYF; CDR3 DNA: TGCGCCAGCAGCCAAAGGAGGGGCACCCCCTTAAACATTCAGTACTTC
V gene: TRBV7-9; J gene: TRBJ1-2; clone size: -; D gene: -; CDR3 protein: CASSHGQNYGYTF; CDR3 DNA: TGTGCCAGCAGCCACGGACAGAACTATGGCTACACCTTC
V gene: TRBV6-2/TRBV6-3; J gene: TRBJ2-7; clone size: -; D gene: TRBD2; CDR3 protein: CASSSLLAGGSYEQYF; CDR3 DNA: TGTGCCAGCAGTTCCTTACTAGCGGGAGGATCCTACGAGCAGTACTTC
V gene: TRBV24-1; J gene: TRBJ2-1; clone size: once; D gene: -; CDR3 protein: CATSTPPGEQFF; CDR3 DNA: TGTGCCACCAGTACACCCCCTGGAGAGCAGTTCTTC
V gene: TRBV18; J gene: TRBJ1-3; clone size: -; D gene: -; CDR3 protein: CASSPLRAEGNTIYF; CDR3 DNA: TGTGCCAGCTCACCGCTTAGAGCAGAAGGAAACACCATATATTTT
V gene: TRBV7-9; J gene: TRBJ1-1; clone size: -; D gene: -; CDR3 protein: CASSPVGEAFF; CDR3 DNA: TGTGCCAGCAGCCCCGTCGGTGAAGCTTTCTTT
V gene: TRBV5-1; J gene: TRBJ2-2; clone size: -; D gene: -; CDR3 protein: CASSLSPGRHTGELFF; CDR3 DNA: TGCGCCAGCAGCTTATCACCGGGACGGCACACCGGGGAGCTGTTTTTT
V gene: TRBV14; J gene: TRBJ1-2; clone size: -; D gene: -; CDR3 protein: CASSPRDGHFYGYTF; CDR3 DNA: TGTGCCAGCAGCCCCAGGGACGGACATTTTTATGGCTACACCTTC
V gene: TRBV2; J gene: TRBJ1-4; clone size: -; D gene: -; CDR3 protein: CASSEWEKLFF; CDR3 DNA: TGTGCCAGCAGTGAATGGGAAAAACTGTTTTTT
V gene: TRBV5-4; J gene: TRBJ2-1; clone size: -; D gene: TRBD2; CDR3 protein: CASSPGTSIYNEQFF; CDR3 DNA: TGTGCCAGCAGCCCCGGGACTAGCATCTACAATGAGCAGTTCTTC
V gene: TRBV7-2; J gene: TRBJ2-7; clone size: -; D gene: -; CDR3 protein: CASGGPTYEQYF; CDR3 DNA: TGTGCCAGCGGCGGGCCGACCTACGAGCAGTACTTC
V gene: TRBV4-3; J gene: TRBJ1-2; clone size: -; D gene: -; CDR3 protein: CASSQDNARGIYGYTF; CDR3 DNA: TGCGCCAGCAGCCAAGATAATGCCAGGGGAATCTATGGCTACACCTTC
V gene: TRBV19; J gene: TRBJ1-1; clone size: -; D gene: -; CDR3 protein: CATSPQGLNTEAFF; CDR3 DNA: TGTGCCACTAGTCCACAGGGTCTGAACACTGAAGCTTTCTTT
V gene: TRBV3-1/TRBV3-2; J gene: TRBJ2-1; clone size: -; D gene: -; CDR3 protein: CASSQDNISYTEQFF; CDR3 DNA: TGTGCCAGCAGCCAAGATAATATTAGCTATACTGAGCAGTTCTTC
V gene: TRBV19; J gene: TRBJ2-1; clone size: -; D gene: TRBD2; CDR3 protein: CASSAQGLAGGREQFF; CDR3 DNA: TGTGCCAGTAGTGCCCAGGGACTAGCGGGAGGAAGGGAGCAGTTCTTC
V gene: TRBV3-1/TRBV3-2; J gene: TRBJ1-3; clone size: -; D gene: TRBD1; CDR3 protein: CASSPMDRANSSGNTIYF; CDR3 DNA: TGTGCCAGCAGCCCGATGGACAGGGCAAACTCCTCTGGAAACACCATATATTTT
V gene: TRBV3-1/TRBV3-2; J gene: TRBJ2-7; clone size: -; D gene: TRBD1; CDR3 protein: CASNQGAGPTYEQYF; CDR3 DNA: TGTGCCAGCAACCAGGGGGCGGGACCAACCTACGAGCAGTACTTC
V gene: TRBV20-1; J gene: TRBJ2-1; clone size: -; D gene: -; CDR3 protein: CSASLYEQFF; CDR3 DNA: TGCAGTGCTAGTCTCTATGAGCAGTTCTTC
V gene: TRBV7-2; J gene: TRBJ2-7; clone size: -; D gene: TRBD2; CDR3 protein: CASSPGTTRPDPYEQYF; CDR3 DNA: TGTGCCAGCAGCCCCGGGACTACACGCCCGGACCCCTACGAGCAGTACTTC
V gene: TRBV5-8; J gene: TRBJ1-1; clone size: once; D gene: TRBD1; CDR3 protein: CASSLYRGLVNTEAFF; CDR3 DNA: TGTGCCAGCAGCTTGTACAGGGGGCTCGTGAACACTGAAGCTTTCTTT
V gene: TRBV4-1; J gene: TRBJ2-5; clone size: -; D gene: -; CDR3 protein: CASSQDGGVETQYF; CDR3 DNA: TGCGCCAGCAGCCAAGACGGAGGAGTCGAGACCCAGTACTTC
V gene: TRBV7-2; J gene: TRBJ2-2; clone size: once; D gene: TRBD2; CDR3 protein: CASSPQAGLNTGELFF; CDR3 DNA: TGTGCCAGCAGCCCGCAAGCGGGACTCAACACCGGGGAGCTGTTTTTT
V gene: TRBV6-2/TRBV6-3; J gene: TRBJ1-3; clone size: -; D gene: -; CDR3 protein: CASSSGRVIYF; CDR3 DNA: TGTGCCAGCAGCTCGGGACGGGTCATATATTTT
V gene: TRBV28; J gene: TRBJ1-5; clone size: once; D gene: -; CDR3 protein: CASSTLTANRVYSNQPQHF; CDR3 DNA: TGTGCCAGCAGTACCTTAACCGCAAACAGGGTATATAGCAATCAGCCCCAGCATTTT
V gene: TRBV12-3/TRBV12-4; J gene: TRBJ1-2; clone size: -; D gene: -; CDR3 protein: CASSYQVYGYTF; CDR3 DNA: TGTGCCAGCAGTTATCAGGTCTATGGCTACACCTTC
V gene: TRBV20-1; J gene: TRBJ1-1; clone size: -; D gene: -; CDR3 protein: CSASLAPNTEAFF; CDR3 DNA: TGCAGTGCTAGTCTAGCCCCGAACACTGAAGCTTTCTTT
V gene: TRBV4-1; J gene: TRBJ1-1; clone size: -; D gene: TRBD1; CDR3 protein: CASSQAPLGTDTEAFF; CDR3 DNA: TGCGCCAGCAGCCAAGCTCCGCTCGGGACAGACACTGAAGCTTTCTTT
V gene: TRBV6-5; J gene: TRBJ2-7; clone size: -; D gene: -; CDR3 protein: CASSRGYLSSYEQYF; CDR3 DNA: TGTGCCAGCAGCCGGGGGTATCTCTCCTCCTACGAGCAGTACTTC
V gene: TRBV10-1; J gene: TRBJ2-1; clone size: -; D gene: TRBD2; CDR3 protein: CASSAGGQNNEQFF; CDR3 DNA: TGCGCCAGCAGTGCGGGAGGGCAAAACAATGAGCAGTTCTTC
V gene: TRBV5-6; J gene: TRBJ1-2; clone size: -; D gene: TRBD1; CDR3 protein: CASSLRTGGYYGYTF; CDR3 DNA: TGTGCCAGCAGCTTGAGGACAGGGGGATACTATGGCTACACCTTC
V gene: TRBV28; J gene: TRBJ1-4; clone size: -; D gene: -; CDR3 protein: CASSSGQRANEKLFF; CDR3 DNA: TGTGCCAGCAGTTCCGGACAAAGGGCTAATGAAAAACTGTTTTTT
V gene: TRBV9; J gene: TRBJ2-1; clone size: once; D gene: TRBD2; CDR3 protein: CASSVGGRAVTNEQFF; CDR3 DNA: TGTGCCAGCAGCGTAGGCGGGAGGGCCGTAACCAATGAGCAGTTCTTC
V gene: TRBV6-2/TRBV6-3; J gene: TRBJ1-1; clone size: -; D gene: -; CDR3 protein: CASSTGYTEAFF; CDR3 DNA: TGTGCCAGCAGTACAGGGTACACTGAAGCTTTCTTT
V gene: TRBV7-9; J gene: TRBJ2-1; clone size: -; D gene: -; CDR3 protein: CASSLVGVANEQFF; CDR3 DNA: TGTGCCAGCAGCTTAGTAGGGGTGGCCAATGAGCAGTTCTTC
V gene: TRBV20-1; J gene: TRBJ2-5; clone size: -; D gene: -; CDR3 protein: CSVGPRTQYF; CDR3 DNA: TGTAGTGTAGGGCCCAGGACCCAGTACTTC
V gene: TRBV3-1/TRBV3-2; J gene: TRBJ1-5; clone size: few; D gene: -; CDR3 protein: CASSQDPAQPQHF; CDR3 DNA: TGTGCCAGCAGCCAAGATCCCGCTCAGCCCCAGCATTTT
V gene: TRBV7-2; J gene: TRBJ1-1; clone size: few; D gene: -; CDR3 protein: CASSLGGGLNTEAFF; CDR3 DNA: TGTGCCAGCAGCTTAGGTGGAGGGTTGAACACTGAAGCTTTCTTT
V gene: TRBV10-1; J gene: TRBJ1-2; clone size: once; D gene: -; CDR3 protein: CASSAGQGYGYTF; CDR3 DNA: TGCGCCAGCAGTGCGGGACAAGGCTATGGCTACACCTTC
V gene: TRBV6-5; J gene: TRBJ2-7; clone size: -; D gene: -; CDR3 protein: CASNRAGNYEQYF; CDR3 DNA: TGTGCCAGCAACCGGGCAGGGAATTACGAGCAGTACTTC
V gene: TRBV11-2; J gene: TRBJ1-6; clone size: -; D gene: -; CDR3 protein: CASSLGLDSPLHF; CDR3 DNA: TGTGCCAGCAGCTTAGGCCTTGATTCACCCCTCCACTTT
V gene: TRBV7-9; J gene: TRBJ2-7; clone size: -; D gene: TRBD1; CDR3 protein: CASSPGTAEQYF; CDR3 DNA: TGTGCCAGCAGCCCGGGGACAGCCGAGCAGTACTTC
V gene: TRBV15; J gene: TRBJ1-5; clone size: -; D gene: -; CDR3 protein: CATSRESAGFSNQPQHF; CDR3 DNA: TGTGCCACCAGCAGAGAATCGGCAGGGTTTAGCAATCAGCCCCAGCATTTT
V gene: TRBV7-2; J gene: TRBJ1-2; clone size: -; D gene: -; CDR3 protein: CASSLGPVFGYTF; CDR3 DNA: TGTGCCAGCAGCTTAGGTCCGGTTTTTGGCTACACCTTC
V gene: TRBV19; J gene: TRBJ1-2; clone size: -; D gene: -; CDR3 protein: CASSRDSYGYTF; CDR3 DNA: TGTGCCAGTAGTCGCGACAGCTATGGCTACACCTTC
V gene: TRBV7-2; J gene: TRBJ2-2; clone size: -; D gene: TRBD2; CDR3 protein: CASSLSHSGVNTGELFF; CDR3 DNA: TGTGCCAGCAGCTTATCTCATAGCGGGGTTAACACCGGGGAGCTGTTTTTT
V gene: TRBV7-2; J gene: TRBJ1-5; clone size: -; D gene: -; CDR3 protein: CASSFRGSQPQHF; CDR3 DNA: TGTGCCAGCAGCTTCAGGGGAAGTCAGCCCCAGCATTTT
V gene: TRBV9; J gene: TRBJ2-7; clone size: -; D gene: TRBD2; CDR3 protein: CASSPLTSSYEQYF; CDR3 DNA: TGTGCCAGCAGCCCCTTGACTAGCAGCTACGAGCAGTACTTC
V gene: TRBV18; J gene: TRBJ1-1; clone size: -; D gene: TRBD1; CDR3 protein: CASSTGTGREAFF; CDR3 DNA: TGTGCCAGTTCGACGGGGACAGGGCGGGAAGCTTTCTTT
V gene: TRBV7-3; J gene: TRBJ1-1; clone size: -; D gene: -; CDR3 protein: CASSLTANTEAFF; CDR3 DNA: TGTGCCAGCAGCTTGACAGCCAACACTGAAGCTTTCTTT
V gene: TRBV3-1/TRBV3-2; J gene: TRBJ2-3; clone size: -; D gene: TRBD2; CDR3 protein: CASSSGTSGSTDTQYF; CDR3 DNA: TGTGCCAGCAGCTCCGGGACTAGCGGGAGTACAGATACGCAGTATTTT